Listed below are T cell receptor beta chains from one sample, sequenced in a study of PD-1 blockade in classical Hodgkin lymphoma. Data came from immunoSEQ multiplex PCR; TCRdb stores just in-frame clones and leaves some out. The table lists fewer than 20,000 clones, around 65% of them singletons. The specimen comprised peripheral blood mononuclear cells (PBMCs), sampled before the fourth cycle of nivolumab. These receptors originate from a human donor with classical Hodgkin lymphoma. CDR3s include the opening cysteine and the closing phenylalanine or tryptophan. D genes are given only for firm matches. Only part of the rows carry a size: once, few, many, or a class if the clone is expanded.

size: .; J: TRBJ2-1; V: TRBV15; D: TRBD2; CDR3: CATSIVGEGLYNEQFF; DNA: TGTGCCACCAGCATAGTCGGGGAGGGGCTCTACAATGAGCAGTTCTTC
size: .; J: TRBJ2-7; V: TRBV7-6; D: TRBD2; CDR3: CASSPFGSGAVGSYEQYF; DNA: TGTGCCAGCAGCCCTTTCGGTAGCGGGGCCGTAGGATCCTACGAGCAGTACTTC
size: once; J: TRBJ1-2; V: TRBV9; D: .; CDR3: CASSVGQLKGYTF; DNA: TGTGCCAGCAGCGTAGGACAGCTGAAGGGCTACACCTTC
size: .; J: TRBJ2-3; V: TRBV21-1; D: .; CDR3: CASSIYAGAFNTVCISTDTQYF; DNA: TGTGCCAGCAGCATTTATGCCGGGGCCTTCAACACGGTTTGCATAAGCACAGATACGCAGTATTTT
size: medium-sized; J: TRBJ2-5; V: TRBV9; D: .; CDR3: CASSGWPGDEETQYF; DNA: TGTGCCAGCAGCGGGTGGCCGGGAGATGAAGAGACCCAGTACTTC
size: .; J: TRBJ2-2; V: TRBV11-3; D: .; CDR3: CASSLRDPGELFF; DNA: TGTGCCAGCAGCTTAAGGGATCCCGGGGAGCTGTTTTTT
size: .; J: TRBJ2-7; V: TRBV2; D: .; CDR3: CASSERQVSYEQYF; DNA: TGTGCCAGCAGTGAAAGACAGGTCTCCTACGAGCAGTACTTC
size: .; J: TRBJ2-5; V: TRBV29-1; D: TRBD1; CDR3: CSVGGQGPETQYF; DNA: TGCAGCGTTGGGGGACAGGGGCCGGAGACCCAGTACTTC
size: once; J: TRBJ2-7; V: TRBV25-1; D: .; CDR3: CASSAEGGEQYF; DNA: TGTGCCAGCAGTGCAGAGGGTGGCGAGCAGTACTTC
size: .; J: TRBJ2-1; V: TRBV7-2; D: .; CDR3: CASRMFNEQFF; DNA: TGTGCCAGCAGAATGTTTAATGAGCAGTTCTTC
size: few; J: TRBJ2-3; V: TRBV27; D: TRBD1; CDR3: CASSPDRVRTDTQYF; DNA: TGTGCCAGCAGTCCCGACAGGGTGAGAACAGATACGCAGTATTTT
size: .; J: TRBJ2-7; V: TRBV7-8; D: TRBD1; CDR3: CASSLYAGTGAYEQYF; DNA: TGTGCCAGCAGCTTGTACGCCGGGACAGGGGCCTACGAGCAGTACTTC
size: .; J: TRBJ1-2; V: TRBV7-9; D: .; CDR3: CASSLGERYYGYTF; DNA: TGTGCCAGCAGCTTGGGGGAAAGGTACTATGGCTACACCTTC
size: .; J: TRBJ1-4; V: TRBV6-5; D: .; CDR3: CASMEATSTNEKLFF; DNA: TGTGCCAGCATGGAGGCCACCTCGACTAATGAAAAACTGTTTTTT
size: few; J: TRBJ2-1; V: TRBV7-9; D: TRBD2; CDR3: CASSPVSGRGHEQFF; DNA: TGTGCCAGCAGCCCGGTCAGCGGGAGGGGTCATGAGCAGTTCTTC
size: .; J: TRBJ1-5; V: TRBV28; D: .; CDR3: CASSFSRGTQPQHF; DNA: TGTGCCAGCAGTTTTAGTAGGGGGACGCAGCCCCAGCATTTT
size: once; J: TRBJ1-1; V: TRBV10-3; D: .; CDR3: CAISEIENTEAFF; DNA: TGTGCCATCAGTGAGATAGAGAACACTGAAGCTTTCTTT
size: few; J: TRBJ1-4; V: TRBV28; D: .; CDR3: CASSLHGVTLTNEKLFF; DNA: TGTGCCAGCAGTCTCCACGGGGTAACCCTTACTAATGAAAAACTGTTTTTT